Shown below are 16 T cell receptor beta chains from a single sample sequenced in a study of cytomegalovirus exposure and HLA in healthy donors (dated by TCRdb to 2016 to 2017). Libraries were prepared through the immunoSEQ multiplex PCR assay. A mixture of 60 forward primers for TCR Vbeta segments and 13 reverse primers for TCR Jbeta segments was used in the multiplex PCR. Imported from immuneACCESS, the table was reduced by TCRdb to in-frame sequences with V and J called. These copies leave out some clones; in studies compared against another copy, an unresolved V gene accounts for under half, and the cause of the remainder is not known. The sample profile shows 100,000 to 140,000 clones; 65% to 85% of them were found once. Around 2.1% of the sample is in the top ten clones. What was sequenced was PBMCs. The receptors shown here come from a man aged 25 to 45 in good health and CMV-seronegative.

The chain carries TRBV7-2 and TRBJ2-7, with 8 bases matching TRBD1. The CDR3 contains 18 residues. Germline assignment: CDR1 SGHTA and CDR2 FQGNSA. Trimming at V came to 1 base and at J to 0 bases, leaving 11 bases not matched to a gene. The CDR3 is CASSLGSRDRWSSYEQYF. CDR3 nucleotide sequence: TGTGCCAGCAGCTTAGGTAGCAGGGACAGGTGGAGCTCCTACGAGCAGTACTTC.

A remark on this clone: The germline gene is not matched at one end of the junction; a read error may be the cause. The chain is built from TRBV4-2 and TRBJ2-7; 7 bases agree with TRBD2. The CDR3 runs to 16 residues. Per germline, CDR1 LGHNA and CDR2 YNFKEQ. The CDR3 nucleotides read TGTGCCGGCAGCCAGGCACGGGGGGAATTCTCCTACGAGCAGTACTTC. It specifies CAGSQARGEFSYEQYF.

The chain is built from TRBV10-3 and TRBJ2-2; D not certain. Germline assignment: CDR1 ENHRY and CDR2 SYGVKD. V gave up 5 bases and J gave up 6 bases, with 7 bases separating them. The CDR3 has 12 residues. The CDR3 region has the DNA TGTGCCATCAGTACACCACCCGGGGAGCTGTTTTTT. Translating gives CAISTPPGELFF.

The rearrangement links TRBV2 to TRBJ1-5; 7 bases line up with TRBD1. This CDR3 has 15 residues. After removal of 5 bases from V and 2 bases from J, the junction contained 6 bases not matched to a gene. CDR1 and CDR2 from the germline V gene are SNHLY and FYNNEI. The CDR3 DNA reads TGTGCCAGCAGTTCTGGGACAGCCGGCAATCAGCCCCAGCATTTT. Protein sequence: CASSSGTAGNQPQHF.

V is TRBV4-2 and J is TRBJ1-5; D is unresolved. V lost 2 bases and J lost 1, with 6 bases in between. Germline V gene sequence: CDR1 LGHNA, CDR2 YNFKEQ. The CDR3 has 14 amino acids. For the CDR3, the DNA is TGTGCCAGCAGCCAAAGGAGAAGCAATCAGCCCCAGCATTTT. It translates to CASSQRRSNQPQHF.

The chain couples TRBV10-1 to TRBJ2-2; 7 bases match TRBD1. Trimming removed 6 bases from V and 4 bases from J; junction bases left unmatched: 5. Germline values: CDR1 WNHNN, CDR2 SYGVQD (reference sequence). The CDR3 loop spans 14 amino acids. The CDR3 nucleotides read TGCGCCAGCAGCGAGGGGACAGTCACCGGGGAGCTGTTTTTT. This codes for CASSEGTVTGELFF.

The chain is built from TRBV30 and TRBJ1-5; D remains ambiguous. Germline CDR1 reads GTSNPN; CDR2 reads SVGIG (reference sequence). The CDR3 is 13 residues long. V lost 5 bases and J lost 3, with 11 bases in between. The CDR3 sequence: CAWQPGYNQPQHF. The CDR3 nucleotides read TGTGCCTGGCAACCCGGGTACAATCAGCCCCAGCATTTT.

V usage is TRBV6-1 and J usage is TRBJ2-7; 9 nucleotides agree with TRBD1. J gave up 4 bases and V 4 bases, and 2 bases lay outside the gene matches. CDR1 is MNHNS and CDR2 is SASEGT in the germline V gene. CDR3 length: 13 residues. The CDR3 loop is CASSVQGAYEQYF. Here the CDR3 DNA reads TGTGCCAGCAGTGTACAGGGGGCGTACGAGCAGTACTTC.

The chain couples TRBV19 to TRBJ1-1; D not certain. V lost 6 bases and J lost 1, with 9 bases in between. The CDR3 sequence is 13 residues long. Germline lookup yields CDR1 LNHDA and CDR2 SQIVND (reference sequence). The DNA of the CDR3 is TGTGCCAGTAGCCATCGGTCGAACACTGAAGCTTTCTTT. This sequence encodes CASSHRSNTEAFF.

The chain carries TRBV6-6 and TRBJ2-2; a possible D gene is TRBD2 (6 bases). Germline CDR1 is MNHNY and CDR2 is SVGAGI (reference sequence). V was pared by 7 bases and J by 6 bases, with 12 bases between. The CDR3 is 13 residues long. CDR3 DNA sequence: TGTGCCAGCAACGGTGGAGGGGCCGGGGAGCTGTTTTTT. Encoded protein: CASNGGGAGELFF.

The V gene is TRBV28, the J gene TRBJ1-1; 12 bases are shared with TRBD1. This CDR3 is 17 amino acids long. Germline CDR1 MDHEN, CDR2 SYDVKM. J was trimmed by 1 base and V by 8 bases; bases with no gene match: 11. The CDR3 sequence: CASPPGTGGAENTEAFF. The CDR3 nucleotides read TGTGCCAGCCCCCCGGGGACAGGGGGCGCCGAGAACACTGAAGCTTTCTTT.

The V and J genes are TRBV28 and TRBJ1-5; unclear D gene. CDR1 is MDHEN, CDR2 SYDVKM, per germline. This CDR3 spans 12 amino acids. The V gene lost 8 bases and the J gene lost 5 bases, with 10 bases spanning the gap. The CDR3 DNA reads as TGTGCCAGCCAAGCCGCGCATCAGCCCCAGCATTTT. Translated: CASQAAHQPQHF.

The chain has TRBV18 and TRBJ2-7; possible D gene TRBD2, 5 bases. From germline, CDR1 is KGHSH and CDR2 LQKENI. V lost 4 bases, J lost 4 bases, and 20 bases lay in between. This CDR3 is 16 amino acids long. The CDR3, as DNA: TGTGCCAGCTCACTAAACGTGGGCAGGACTCAATACGAGCAGTACTTC. Residues: CASSLNVGRTQYEQYF.

This chain joins TRBV6-5 and TRBJ2-2, with 10 bases that match TRBD2. The germline V gene encodes CDR1 MNHEY and CDR2 SVGAGI. The V gene end was trimmed by 4 bases and the J gene end by 11 bases; junction bases not matched to a gene: 4. The CDR3 covers 13 residues. The CDR3 loop is CASSFKRGGELFF. The DNA of the CDR3 is TGTGCCAGCAGTTTTAAGCGGGGGGGCGAGCTGTTTTTT.

This chain links TRBV2 with TRBJ2-7; no clear D. Germline values: CDR1 SNHLY, CDR2 FYNNEI. This CDR3 is 18 amino acids long. V was shortened by 0 bases and J by 0 bases, with 18 bases between the two germline ends. The CDR3 spells CASSEARNPTSNSYEQYF. The CDR3 nucleotides are TGTGCCAGCAGTGAAGCGCGTAACCCGACATCCAACTCCTACGAGCAGTACTTC.

This chain joins TRBV10-2 and TRBJ2-3, with unresolved D. With 3 bases removed from V and 0 bases from J, the gap between germline ends came to 4 bases. The CDR3 is 13 amino acids. The germline CDR1 and CDR2 sequences are WSHSY and SAAADI. CDR3 coding DNA: TGCGCCAGCAGTGACCCTAGCACAGATACGCAGTATTTT. Amino acids: CASSDPSTDTQYF.